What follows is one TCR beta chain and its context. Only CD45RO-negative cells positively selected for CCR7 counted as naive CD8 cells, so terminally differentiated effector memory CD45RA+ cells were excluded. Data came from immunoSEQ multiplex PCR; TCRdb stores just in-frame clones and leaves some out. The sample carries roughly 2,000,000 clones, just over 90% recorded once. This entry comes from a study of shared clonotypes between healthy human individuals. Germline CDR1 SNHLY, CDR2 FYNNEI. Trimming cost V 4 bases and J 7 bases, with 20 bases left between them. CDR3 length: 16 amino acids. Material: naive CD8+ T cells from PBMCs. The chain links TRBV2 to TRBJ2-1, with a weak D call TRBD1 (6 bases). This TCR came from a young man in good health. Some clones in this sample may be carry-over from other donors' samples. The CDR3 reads CASSAGQGLGLNEQFF. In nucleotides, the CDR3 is TGTGCCAGCAGTGCAGGGCAGGGGCTAGGCTTGAATGAGCAGTTCTTC.